Following are 12 T cell receptor beta chains from one sample sequenced in a study of cytomegalovirus exposure and HLA in healthy donors. The PCR used 60 Vbeta and 13 Jbeta primers. Measured with immunoSEQ multiplex PCR; TCRdb has only the in-frame clones, and not every one. The data show under 250,000 clones, around four fifths seen once. The sample was PBMCs. All receptors derive from a boy under 10 years old in good health and CMV-seronegative.

The rearrangement uses TRBV28 and TRBJ1-5; D gene uncertain. The V gene's germline CDR1 is MDHEN and CDR2 SYDVKM. This CDR3 has 13 residues. V shed 3 bases and J shed 2 bases, with 5 bases lying between them. CDR3 DNA: TGTGCCAGCAGTTTGGCGGGCAATCAGCCCCAGCATTTT. This codes for CASSLAGNQPQHF.

This clone was picked up one time. J is TRBJ2-3 and V is TRBV10-3; no reliable D call. The CDR3 is 13 amino acids. Germline-derived CDR1 and CDR2 are ENHRY and SYGVKD. Deletions cut 3 bases from V and 3 bases from J, with 7 bases between. CDR3: CAISDLQTDTQYF. The CDR3 bases are TGTGCCATCAGTGATCTCCAGACAGATACGCAGTATTTT.

The V and J genes are TRBV19 and TRBJ1-4, with 9 bases identical to TRBD1. Germline assignment: CDR1 LNHDA and CDR2 SQIVND (reference sequence). The V segment lost 4 bases and the J segment 12 bases; nucleotides outside the gene matches: 3. The CDR3 totals 12 residues. The CDR3 protein is CASSTRTGELFF. The CDR3 nucleotides read TGTGCCAGTAGTACCCGGACAGGGGAACTGTTTTTT.

The sample holds a few counts of this clone. DNA of the CDR3: TGTGCCAGCAGTGAAGGCTCCGGGACTAGCTACGAGCAGTACTTC. Amino acid sequence: CASSEGSGTSYEQYF. The chain couples TRBV6-1 to TRBJ2-7, with 8 bases that match TRBD2. The germline V gene has CDR1 MNHNS and CDR2 SASEGT. The trim removed 1 base at V and 3 bases at J, leaving 5 bases unmatched. The CDR3 length is 15 residues.

The chain recombines TRBV29-1 with TRBJ1-2, with D possibly TRBD1 on 6 matching bases. V lost 7 bases, J lost 3 bases, and 12 bases lay in between. The CDR3 is made up of 12 amino acids. From germline, CDR1 is SQVTM and CDR2 ANQGSEA. DNA of the CDR3: TGCAGCGGTACACAGGGAGACTATGGCTACACCTTC. Translating it yields CSGTQGDYGYTF. The whole variable domain, remainder taken from reference TRBV29-1 and TRBJ1-2, is SAVISQKPSRDICQRGTSLTIQCQVDSQVTMMFWYRQQPGQSLTLIATANQGSEATYESGFVIDKFPISRPNLTFSTLTVSNMSPEDSSIYLCSGTQGDYGYTFGSGTRLTVV.

This clone was counted a single time. The chain recombines TRBV9 with TRBJ2-5; possible D gene TRBD2, 7 bases. CDR1 and CDR2 (germline): SGDLS, YYNGEE. The CDR3 is 14 residues long. V was shortened by 2 bases and J by 5 bases, with 13 bases between the two germline ends. CDR3 sequence reads: CASSVGGGAETQYF. The CDR3, as DNA: TGTGCCAGCAGCGTTGGAGGGGGGGCCGAGACCCAGTACTTC.

The chain has TRBV5-8 and TRBJ2-6; weak D call: TRBD1 (5 bases). The V end was cut by 4 bases, the J end by 0 bases, with 14 bases between. The CDR3 is 17 amino acids. Looked up from germline, CDR1 is SGHTS and CDR2 is YDEGEE. The CDR3 loop is CASSQNGHLSGANVLTF. CDR3 bases: TGTGCCAGCAGCCAGAATGGACATCTCTCTGGGGCCAACGTCCTGACTTTC.

The CDR3 is CASSLGGGIGTDTQYF. CDR3 nucleotides: TGTGCCAGCAGCTTAGGGGGGGGCATTGGCACAGATACGCAGTATTTT. V gene TRBV7-9 combines with J gene TRBJ2-3; D is perhaps TRBD2 (7 bases). The germline V and J ends were trimmed by 1 base and 1 base, with 12 bases remaining between them. Germline V gene data show CDR1 as SEHNR and CDR2 as FQNEAQ (reference sequence). The CDR3 totals 16 residues. Filled out from reference TRBV7-9 and TRBJ2-3, the complete variable domain reads DTGVSQNPRHKITKRGQNVTFRCDPISEHNRLYWYRQTLGQGPEFLTYFQNEAQLEKSRLLSDRFSAERPKGSFSTLEIQRTEQGDSAMYLCASSLGGGIGTDTQYFGPGTRLTVL.

CDR3 in amino acids: CASSPRGGEETQYF. In nucleotides, the CDR3 is TGCGCCAGCAGCCCCAGAGGGGGCGAAGAGACCCAGTACTTC. The V and J genes are TRBV4-1 and TRBJ2-5; 7 bases match TRBD1. Germline-derived CDR1 and CDR2 are MGHRA and YSYEKL. The V segment lost 4 bases and the J segment 3 bases; nucleotides outside the gene matches: 5. The CDR3 is made up of 14 amino acids.

The chain recombines TRBV9 with TRBJ2-5; 9 bases match TRBD2. The CDR3 covers 17 residues. The junction had 12 bases not matched to a gene; V was cut back by 2 bases and J by 4 bases. CDR1 is SGDLS, CDR2 YYNGEE, per germline. The chain's CDR3 is CASSVSSPRRGGETQYF. DNA for the CDR3: TGTGCCAGCAGCGTTTCTTCCCCCCGGCGGGGGGGAGAGACCCAGTACTTC.

This rearrangement joins TRBV5-1 to TRBJ1-3, with D perhaps TRBD1 (6 bases). The germline V gene has CDR1 SGHRS and CDR2 YFSETQ. With 0 bases removed from V and 1 base from J, the gap between germline ends came to 11 bases. There are 16 residues in the CDR3. The CDR3 is CASSLAGGASGNTIYF. CDR3 in DNA: TGCGCCAGCAGCTTGGCCGGGGGGGCTTCTGGAAACACCATATATTTT.

In this sample, this clone turned up once. The V call is TRBV5-4, the J call TRBJ2-7; 12 positions agree with TRBD2. The ends lost 0 bases at V and 3 bases at J; junction bases unmatched: 1. Germline values: CDR1 SGHNT, CDR2 YYREEE (reference sequence). The CDR3 contains 15 residues. The CDR3, as DNA: TGTGCCAGCAGCTTGGGGACTAGCGGGATCTACGAGCAGTACTTC. This translates into CASSLGTSGIYEQYF.